A selection of T cell receptor beta chains follows, all from one sample in a study of blood T cell repertoires in COVID-19. Measured with immunoSEQ multiplex PCR; TCRdb has only the in-frame clones, and not every one. The repertoire consists of hundreds of thousands of clones, with around nine tenths occurring once and the leading ten covering 3%. The sample comprised peripheral blood. The receptors come from a man in his late teens or twenties with active or convalescent COVID-19. The CDR3 runs from the conserved cysteine through the conserved F or W. The D gene is left open where the match is weak. The size field is filled for only some rows; it gives once, few, many or a size class.

cdr3_nt cdr3_aa clone_size d_call j_call v_call
TGTGCCAGCACCAAAAACCTACCTTATGGCTACACCTTC CASTKNLPYGYTF once NA TRBJ1-2 TRBV12-3/TRBV12-4
TGTGCCAGCTCGCTCCAGGGGCTGCACACTGAAGCTTTCTTT CASSLQGLHTEAFF NA NA TRBJ1-1 TRBV18
TGTGCCAGCAGTGAAGGCCAGTCGACTGAAGCTTTCTTT CASSEGQSTEAFF NA NA TRBJ1-1 TRBV2
TGTGCCAGCGTAGCGGGAGAGACCGGGGAGCTGTTTTTT CASVAGETGELFF few TRBD2 TRBJ2-2 TRBV2
TGTGCCAGCAGCCCGCTCATGGGGCGGAAACTGTTTTTT CASSPLMGRKLFF NA NA TRBJ1-4 TRBV7-2
TGTGCCAGCAGGCAAGGGACAGTGAACACTGAAGCTTTCTTT CASRQGTVNTEAFF NA TRBD1 TRBJ1-1 TRBV28
TGCGCCAGTGGACTAGCGGCCAACAATGAGCAGTTCTTC CASGLAANNEQFF NA TRBD2 TRBJ2-1 TRBV10-2
TGCGCCAGCAGTACCGGGTACAATGCGGGCTATGGCTACACCTTC CASSTGYNAGYGYTF NA NA TRBJ1-2 TRBV5-1
TGTGCCAGCAGTAACCCCTCGGGGAGCTCCTATAATTCACCCCTCCACTTT CASSNPSGSSYNSPLHF once NA TRBJ1-6 TRBV28
TGTGCCAGCAGCTTATACATTGGAGGGGCGCCCAATGAGCAGTTCTTC CASSLYIGGAPNEQFF NA NA TRBJ2-1 TRBV7-8
TGTGCCAGCAGCTACTTACTAGCGACCTACGAGCAGTACTTC CASSYLLATYEQYF NA TRBD2 TRBJ2-7 TRBV5-5
TGTGCCAGCACAAACGCTGGGGGCCATAATTCACCCCTCCACTTT CASTNAGGHNSPLHF few NA TRBJ1-6 TRBV27
TGTGCCATCAGTGGGGAGAGGACGGCGCGTAATAGCAATCAGCCCCAGCATTTT CAISGERTARNSNQPQHF NA NA TRBJ1-5 TRBV10-3
TGTGCCAGCAGCTTAATAGGCGGGGGAACAGATACGCAGTATTTT CASSLIGGGTDTQYF NA TRBD2 TRBJ2-3 TRBV7-3
TGTGCCAGCAGTTACGCGGGGAAGGGACGCACTGAAGCTTTCTTT CASSYAGKGRTEAFF once NA TRBJ1-1 TRBV6-5
TGTGCCAGCAGACCGACAGGGGCCTACGAGCAGTACTTC CASRPTGAYEQYF NA TRBD1 TRBJ2-7 TRBV16
TGTGCCAGCAGCATGACAGGGGATTTCTCTGGAAACACCATATATTTT CASSMTGDFSGNTIYF NA TRBD1 TRBJ1-3 TRBV7-2
TGCAGCGCCCTAAGCGGGGGGAGCACAGATACGCAGTATTTT CSALSGGSTDTQYF once TRBD2 TRBJ2-3 TRBV29-1
TGTGCCACCAGTGATTTGCCTACTAATTTCGGGTCTGCGCTACTATGTGGCTACACCTTC CATSDLPTNFGSALLCGYTF NA NA TRBJ1-2 TRBV24-1
TGTGCCAGCAGCTTGGTGGGGACAGGGCATTTCGCTGAAGCTTTCTTT CASSLVGTGHFAEAFF NA TRBD1 TRBJ1-1 TRBV5-6
TGTGCCGCCCGATATAGCGGGGTTCGAGACTATGGCTACACCTTC CAARYSGVRDYGYTF NA NA TRBJ1-2 TRBV28
TGTGCCAGCAGGACTAGCGGGGTCGGGGAGCTGTTTTTT CASRTSGVGELFF NA TRBD2 TRBJ2-2 TRBV19
TGTGCCAGCAGCTTTGGGACAGGGTACGCGGGCAATGAGCAGTTCTTC CASSFGTGYAGNEQFF NA TRBD1 TRBJ2-1 TRBV7-9
TGTGCCAGGGGGACAGGGGGCGACTATGGCTACACCTTC CARGTGGDYGYTF NA TRBD1 TRBJ1-2 TRBV6-4
TGTGCCAGCAGTTTGGGACAGGGTCTCTATGGCTACACCTTC CASSLGQGLYGYTF NA TRBD1 TRBJ1-2 TRBV28
TGTGCCAGCAGTTTCCCCAGGGCCTATGGCTACACCTTC CASSFPRAYGYTF NA NA TRBJ1-2 TRBV28
TGTGCCAGCAGTTTTTGGGGGCCCTCCTACGAGCAGTACTTC CASSFWGPSYEQYF few NA TRBJ2-7 TRBV27
TGCGCCAGCAGCCGAGACAGGGGCCCTGACTACGAGCAGTACTTC CASSRDRGPDYEQYF NA TRBD1 TRBJ2-7 TRBV5-1